The present T cell receptor beta chain was sequenced within a study of blood T cell repertoires in COVID-19. CDR3 length: 16 residues. The V and J ends lost 5 bases and 5 bases, in that order; junction bases with no gene match: 14. In germline, CDR1 is SGHTA, CDR2 FQGNSA. The assay was immunoSEQ multiplex PCR, and TCRdb's table has in-frame clones only and misses some. The profile shows 60,000 to 70,000 clones, approximately 83% of them singletons. This clonotype originated in a woman aged 60 to 75 with acute or convalescent COVID-19. V is TRBV7-2 and J is TRBJ2-5; 7 nucleotides agree with TRBD2. Sequencing input: peripheral blood. This CDR3 reads CASSVQPGTTGETQYF. The CDR3 coding sequence is TGTGCCAGCAGCGTCCAGCCCGGGACTACTGGGGAGACCCAGTACTTC.